This TCR beta chain was obtained from a study of cytomegalovirus exposure and HLA in healthy donors. Across the whole study: Among the 350 to 500 donors who were genotyped, 70% to 90% fell in the genetic ancestry cluster that is associated with self-reported Caucasian donors. Whole-study results and caveats: Later analysis identified a missense DCLRE1C variant that was linked to TCR beta V- and J-gene trimming. With high specificity and sensitivity, the classifier reportedly diagnosed cytomegalovirus status.

PCR was performed using 60 Vbeta and 13 Jbeta primers. Data came from immunoSEQ multiplex PCR; TCRdb stores just in-frame clones and leaves some out. This table holds about 80,000 clones, 60% to 80% found once. Worth noting for this clone: The antigen is unknown.

This CDR3 spans 14 amino acids. Germline V gene lookup returns CDR1 SGHRS and CDR2 YFSETQ. After removal of 3 bases from V and 1 base from J, the junction contained 2 bases not matched to a gene. The sample comprised PBMCs. This receptor was taken from a woman in her thirties or forties in good health and CMV-seropositive. V and J are TRBV5-1 and TRBJ2-5, with TRBD1 matching over 8 bases. In DNA form, the CDR3 reads TGCGCCAGCAGCTACGGGACAGGCCAAGAGACCCAGTACTTC. Amino acid sequence: CASSYGTGQETQYF.